This TCR beta chain came from a study of blood T cell repertoires in COVID-19. In the study overall: Italy, Spain and the United States were the sources of the convalescent and acute COVID-19 samples. PBMCs, B-cell-depleted T cells, or T cells were the source of the cDNA or gDNA that made up the material.

Germline trimming cut 5 bases from V and 6 bases from J; bases unmatched to any gene: 2. CDR3 length: 12 amino acids. Authors' methods: Nucleated cell number was recorded as an estimate derived from reference gene primer amplification. The assay was immunoSEQ multiplex PCR, and TCRdb's table has in-frame clones only and misses some. That table is the source of V, J and clone size, and D and trimming were worked out from the DNA. The sample has about 100,000 clones, about 80% seen once. This chain uses TRBV12-3 or TRBV12-4 with TRBJ1-2, with 8 positions matching TRBD1. The sequenced material came from peripheral blood. This sequence originates from a man aged 65 to 85 with acute or convalescent COVID-19. CDR3 sequence: CASSRQGNGYTF. For the CDR3, the DNA is TGTGCCAGCAGTCGACAGGGGAATGGCTACACCTTC.